The rows below give T cell receptor beta chains drawn from one sample of a study of beta chain features in type 1 diabetes. The assay was immunoSEQ multiplex PCR, and TCRdb's table has in-frame clones only and misses some. The table has 300,000 or so clones, about a tenth seen once. The source material was central memory CD4+ T cells from blood. All receptors derive from a man aged 25 to 40 with type 1 diabetes. Both conserved end residues are part of each CDR3. D genes are given only for firm matches. Size tells how often a clone was seen (once, few, many) or the class of an expanded clone, and some rows leave it out.

clone_size	d_call	j_call	v_call	cdr3_aa	cdr3_nt
NA	TRBD2	TRBJ2-1	TRBV27	CASSFVPSGGEQFF	TGTGCCAGCAGTTTTGTACCTAGCGGGGGAGAGCAGTTCTTC
NA	TRBD1	TRBJ2-1	TRBV5-8	CASSLPDRAGNEQFF	TGTGCCAGCAGCTTGCCGGACAGGGCGGGAAATGAGCAGTTCTTC
NA	TRBD1	TRBJ1-6	TRBV28	CASSPDRGRMYNSPLHF	TGTGCCAGCAGTCCTGACAGGGGCCGAATGTATAATTCACCCCTCCACTTT
few	NA	TRBJ2-5	TRBV7-2	CASSLGLQETQYF	TGTGCCAGCAGCTTAGGCCTTCAAGAGACCCAGTACTTC
NA	TRBD1	TRBJ1-2	TRBV5-1	CASSLRTGAYGYTF	TGCGCCAGCAGCTTGAGGACAGGGGCCTATGGCTACACCTTC
few	NA	TRBJ2-3	TRBV15	CATSGQLGADTQYF	TGTGCCACCAGCGGGCAGTTAGGGGCAGATACGCAGTATTTT
NA	NA	TRBJ1-1	TRBV6-5	CASSADREAFF	TGTGCCAGCAGCGCCGACAGGGAAGCTTTCTTT
few	TRBD2	TRBJ2-5	TRBV11-2	CASSLTAGGTKETQYF	TGTGCCAGCAGCTTGACAGCGGGGGGGACAAAAGAGACCCAGTACTTC
many	TRBD1	TRBJ2-7	TRBV2	CASRQGAEQYF	TGTGCCAGCCGACAGGGAGCCGAGCAGTACTTC
few	TRBD2	TRBJ2-3	TRBV7-8	CASSSSGLAGTQQYF	TGTGCCAGCAGCTCCTCCGGGCTAGCGGGAACCCAGCAGTATTTT
NA	NA	TRBJ1-2	TRBV5-1	CASSLQDSTYGYTF	TGCGCCAGCAGCTTGCAGGACTCAACCTATGGCTACACCTTC
NA	NA	TRBJ1-2	TRBV5-1	CASSFGTGNYGYTF	TGCGCCAGCAGCTTTGGAACAGGGAACTATGGCTACACCTTC
NA	NA	TRBJ2-1	TRBV2	CASSRRNEQFF	TGTGCCAGCTCTCGAAGGAATGAGCAGTTCTTC
few	TRBD2	TRBJ2-1	TRBV2	CASSEVAGAGNEQFF	TGTGCCAGCAGTGAAGTAGCGGGGGCGGGGAATGAGCAGTTCTTC
NA	NA	TRBJ2-2	TRBV11-2	CASSSRDGTGELFF	TGTGCCAGCAGCTCACGGGACGGAACCGGGGAGCTGTTTTTT
NA	NA	TRBJ1-5	TRBV28	CASSLVRENQPQHF	TGTGCCAGCAGTTTGGTTAGGGAAAATCAGCCCCAGCATTTT
many	NA	TRBJ2-5	TRBV7-2	CASSPRAHGAETQYF	TGTGCCAGCAGCCCTCGGGCCCACGGCGCAGAGACCCAGTACTTC
few	NA	TRBJ2-7	TRBV5-1	CASSIVTEYEQYF	TGCGCCAGCAGCATAGTGACGGAATACGAGCAGTACTTC
NA	TRBD1	TRBJ2-1	TRBV30	CAWVGTGGGEQFF	TGTGCCTGGGTCGGGACAGGGGGCGGTGAGCAGTTCTTC
NA	TRBD1	TRBJ1-1	TRBV19	CASSMWTGGRGTEAFF	TGTGCCAGTAGTATGTGGACAGGGGGTAGAGGCACTGAAGCTTTCTTT
NA	TRBD2	TRBJ2-1	TRBV29-1	CSVGLAGLLEQFF	TGCAGCGTGGGACTAGCGGGCTTGCTTGAGCAGTTCTTC
many	NA	TRBJ2-2	TRBV7-2	CASSSLASGELFF	TGTGCCAGCAGCTCCCTGGCGTCCGGGGAGCTGTTTTTT
few	NA	TRBJ2-5	TRBV16	CASSQSGGLGEGTQYF	TGTGCCAGCAGCCAATCCGGCGGGCTGGGGGAAGGAACCCAGTACTTC
NA	NA	TRBJ2-5	TRBV18	CASSPLRGETQYF	TGTGCCAGCTCACCACTCAGGGGAGAGACCCAGTACTTC
few	TRBD1	TRBJ2-3	TRBV18	CASHPGTGDTDTQYF	TGTGCCAGCCACCCCGGGACAGGGGACACAGATACGCAGTATTTT